This T cell receptor (beta chain) was identified during a study of T cell changes during pregnancy in multiple sclerosis. Data came from immunoSEQ multiplex PCR; TCRdb stores just in-frame clones and leaves some out. Of 120,000 or so clones in the sample, over 85% were seen once. Germline V gene lookup returns CDR1 SGHKS and CDR2 YYEKEE (reference sequence). The J segment lost 6 bases and the V segment lost 4 bases, leaving 9 bases of the junction unmatched. The CDR3 runs 14 residues. The V and J genes are TRBV5-5 and TRBJ2-7; 8 bases fit TRBD2. The specimen was peripheral blood, collected before pregnancy. The source is a female donor with multiple sclerosis, enrolled in a pregnancy study. DNA for the CDR3: TGTGCCAGCAGCCGGGGACTAGAAAAAGGCGAGCAGTACTTC. It codes for CASSRGLEKGEQYF. The full variable domain, rest sourced from reference TRBV5-5 and TRBJ2-7, is DAGVTQSPTHLIKTRGQQVTLRCSPISGHKSVSWYQQVLGQGPQFIFQYYEKEERGRGNFPDRFSARQFPNYSSELNVNALLLGDSALYLCASSRGLEKGEQYFGPGTRLTVT.